What follows describes a single T cell receptor (beta chain). The data stem from a study of blood T cell repertoires in COVID-19. The CDR3 is made up of 16 amino acids. CDR1 ENHRY and CDR2 SYGVKD come from the germline V gene. V was clipped by 0 bases and J by 5 bases; unmatched bases: 8. Original processing methods: Amplifying reference gene primers gave estimates of nucleated cell counts. The data were produced by immunoSEQ multiplex PCR, yet TCRdb's version contains in-frame clones alone and is incomplete. V and J calls and clone size are copied from that table; D and trimming were computed from the DNA. The table records over 85,000 clones, approximately 65% of them present only once.

The sequencing input was peripheral blood. This TCR was sampled from a woman in her sixties or seventies with acute or convalescent COVID-19. This chain connects TRBV10-3 to TRBJ2-5; 8 positions agree with TRBD2. CDR3 region: CAISESGLGARETQYF. CDR3 nucleotide sequence: TGTGCCATCAGTGAGTCGGGACTAGGGGCGAGGGAGACCCAGTACTTC.